These 23 T cell receptor beta chains were sequenced from one sample in a study of T cells in Graves' hyperthyroidism and ophthalmopathy. Researchers amplified the TCR beta CDR3 regions from RNA transcripts. With the HTBI primer set, the TCR CDR3 went through a first round of RT-PCR. Each CDR3 protein gets one entry after TCRdb re-called the multiplex PCR reads with MiXCR. Of some 650,000 distinct CDR3 sequences listed, roughly 16% are singletons. The sequenced sample was blood. Receptor source: a middle-aged woman with Graves' ophthalmopathy.

This clonotype was seen many times. This chain links TRBV5-1 with TRBJ2-7; TRBD2 matches at 7 bases. The CDR3 contains 15 residues. The ends lost 1 base at V and 2 bases at J; junction bases unmatched: 6. CDR1 SGHRS and CDR2 YFSETQ come from the germline V gene. CDR3 DNA sequence: TGCGCCAGCAGCTTGTCTAGCGGCCAAGCCTACGAGCAGTACTTC. It translates to CASSLSSGQAYEQYF.

This clonotype was picked up many times. This sequence joins TRBV20-1 and TRBJ2-4; D unresolved. CDR1 DFQATT and CDR2 SNEGSKA come from the germline V gene (reference sequence). Trimming removed 3 bases at V and 5 bases at J, with 11 bases between. This CDR3 region has 13 residues. Here the CDR3 reads CSARWPAQNIQYF. CDR3 nucleotides: TGCAGTGCTAGGTGGCCCGCCCAAAACATTCAGTACTTC.

The DNA of the CDR3 is TGCGCCAGCAGCTCGTCCCACCCTGATGAAAAACTGTTTTTT. Translating gives CASSSSHPDEKLFF. The gene calls are TRBV5-1 and TRBJ1-4; D unclear. The CDR3 spans 14 residues. The V end lost 3 bases, the J end lost 6 bases, and 12 bases lay between the germline ends. Germline V gene lookup returns CDR1 SGHRS and CDR2 YFSETQ.

V usage is TRBV10-1 and J usage is TRBJ2-2; TRBD2 matches at 7 bases. Unmatched junction bases numbered 4, after V lost 4 bases and J lost 5 bases. The V gene's germline CDR1 is WNHNN and CDR2 SYGVQD (reference sequence). The CDR3 sequence is 14 residues long. CDR3 sequence: CASSGEGRTGELFF. The CDR3 coding sequence is TGCGCCAGCAGTGGGGAGGGTCGGACCGGGGAGCTGTTTTTT.

This clonotype was seen repeatedly, ten times or more. This chain joins TRBV12-3 or TRBV12-4 and TRBJ2-6; D is ambiguous. The CDR3 consists of 12 residues. V gave up 10 bases and J gave up 4 bases, with 8 bases separating them. The CDR3 DNA follows: TGTGCCATCCAAAGAGGGGCCAACGTCCTGACTTTC. Translating gives CAIQRGANVLTF.

This clonotype was found many times. The chain is built from TRBV11-3 and TRBJ2-1, with 10 bases identical to TRBD2. This CDR3 contains 17 residues. The germline V gene has CDR1 SGHNT and CDR2 YENEEA. Unmatched junction bases numbered 10, after V lost 5 bases and J lost 3 bases. As DNA, the CDR3 is TGTGCCAGCAGCATAAGGTCTGCTAGCGGGAGCTACAATGAGCAGTTCTTC. Its protein product is CASSIRSASGSYNEQFF.

Details on this clonotype: This clone may be a read error of a much larger clone one base away. The chain couples TRBV18 to TRBJ2-1; D is undetermined. The V end lost 10 bases, the J end lost 7 bases, and 14 bases lay between the germline ends. Germline loops: CDR1 KGHSH, CDR2 LQKENI. The length of the CDR3 is 12 residues. The CDR3 coding sequence is TGTGCCAACTCGAGAATGGGGAATGAGCAGTTCTTC. The encoded protein is CANSRMGNEQFF.

This clonotype was detected many times. V gene TRBV11-2 combines with J gene TRBJ1-1; D remains unclear. Looked up from germline, CDR1 is SGHAT and CDR2 is FQNNGV. The CDR3 sequence is 13 residues long. The V and J ends lost 1 base and 2 bases respectively, with 5 bases between them. DNA of the CDR3: TGTGCCAGCAGCTTAGTAGAAAACACTGAAGCTTTCTTT. Residues: CASSLVENTEAFF.

The chain joins TRBV7-3 to TRBJ2-1, with 9 bases aligning to TRBD2. Germline values: CDR1 SGHTA, CDR2 FQGTGA. The CDR3 has 16 residues. After removal of 5 bases from V and 0 bases from J, the junction contained 5 bases not matched to a gene. CDR3 sequence reads: CASSLYSGSSYNEQFF. DNA of the CDR3: TGTGCCAGCAGCCTGTATAGCGGGAGCTCCTACAATGAGCAGTTCTTC. The full variable domain, completed using reference TRBV7-3 and TRBJ2-1, is GAGVSQTPSNKVTEKGKYVELRCDPISGHTALYWYRQSLGQGPEFLIYFQGTGAADDSGLPNDRFFAVRPEGSVSTLKIQRTERGDSAVYLCASSLYSGSSYNEQFFGPGTRLTVL.

The gene calls are TRBV3-1 and TRBJ2-5, with unresolved D. Germline CDR1 LGHDT, CDR2 YNNKEL (reference sequence). Between the trimmed V and J ends, which lost 2 bases and 2 bases, there was a span of 9 bases. The CDR3 is 14 amino acids. CDR3 in amino acids: CASSQYGSQETQYF. In DNA, the CDR3 is TGTGCCAGCAGCCAATACGGCAGTCAAGAGACCCAGTACTTC.

This clonotype showed up just a few times. One base away lies a much larger clone, so this may be a sequencing read error. This chain joins TRBV11-2 and TRBJ2-5; D might be TRBD1 (5 bases). The CDR3 covers 14 residues. The V gene lost 4 bases and the J gene lost 4 bases, with 13 bases spanning the gap. Germline CDR1 SGHAT, CDR2 FQNNGV. CDR3 region: CASSSTRVGETQYF. CDR3 DNA: TGTGCCAGCAGCTCGACCAGGGTCGGAGAGACCCAGTACTTC.

In this sample, this clonotype turned up many times. V usage is TRBV28 and J usage is TRBJ2-1, with 11 positions matching TRBD2. The length of the CDR3 is 19 residues. Losses at the gene ends were 5 bases for V and 6 bases for J; bases not matched to a gene: 18. Germline CDR1 and CDR2: MDHEN and SYDVKM. The CDR3 nucleotides read TGTGCCAGCAGTCTCCGCCGGTTTAGCGGGAGGGCGGTACTCAATGAGCAGTTCTTC. Amino acids: CASSLRRFSGRAVLNEQFF. The complete variable domain, with remaining parts taken from reference TRBV28 and TRBJ2-1, reads DVKVTQSSRYLVKRTGEKVFLECVQDMDHENMFWYRQDPGLGLRLIYFSYDVKMKEKGDIPEGYSVSREKKERFSLILESASTNQTSMYLCASSLRRFSGRAVLNEQFFGPGTRLTVL.

V and J are TRBV5-1 and TRBJ2-1, with 12 bases matching TRBD2. The V and J ends lost 4 bases and 6 bases, in that order; junction bases with no gene match: 8. CDR3 length: 16 residues. CDR1 and CDR2 (germline): SGHRS, YFSETQ. CDR3 protein: CASSIPTSGRINEQFF. The CDR3 coding sequence is TGCGCCAGCAGCATACCCACTAGCGGGAGGATCAATGAGCAGTTCTTC.

This clonotype was recorded at least ten times. The chain combines TRBV11-2 with TRBJ2-7; 9 bases agree with TRBD1. This CDR3 has 16 residues. Germline CDR1 and CDR2: SGHAT and FQNNGV. The junction had 10 bases not matched to a gene; V was cut back by 2 bases and J by 5 bases. CDR3 in amino acids: CASSLISGTGNHEQYF. The CDR3 region has the DNA TGTGCCAGCAGCTTAATTTCGGGGACAGGGAATCACGAGCAGTACTTC.

Worth noting for this clonotype: The conserved phenylalanine or tryptophan normally closing the CDR3 is absent here, so this likely arose from a read error. V is TRBV6-2 or TRBV6-3 and J is TRBJ1-2, with D maybe TRBD1 (5 bases). Trimming took off 6 bases at V and 8 bases at J, with 19 bases between the two ends. This CDR3 contains 14 residues. Looked up from germline, CDR1 is MNHEY and CDR2 is SVGEGT. CDR3 nucleotides: TGTGCCAGCAGGGGATCCGGGACTTTGCTAGGCTACACCCTC. Protein sequence: CASRGSGTLLGYTL.

This clonotype was counted ten times or more. V gene TRBV30 combines with J gene TRBJ2-2; D is unresolved. CDR1 and CDR2 from the germline V gene are GTSNPN and SVGIG (reference sequence). V gave up 2 bases and J gave up 0 bases, with 7 bases separating them. CDR3 length equals 14 residues. This CDR3 is CAWSPDTNTGELFF. The CDR3 DNA is TGTGCCTGGAGTCCCGACACGAACACCGGGGAGCTGTTTTTT.

The chain has TRBV20-1 and TRBJ2-1; D tentatively reads TRBD1 or TRBD2 (5 bases each). The CDR3 length is 16 residues. In germline, CDR1 is DFQATT, CDR2 SNEGSKA (reference sequence). V lost 4 bases to trimming and J lost 0 bases, with 16 bases between them. The CDR3 reads CSAKRVGASSYNEQFF. As DNA, the CDR3 is TGCAGTGCTAAAAGAGTCGGGGCGAGCTCCTACAATGAGCAGTTCTTC.

This rearrangement joins TRBV29-1 to TRBJ2-5; D ambiguous. The CDR3 runs to 12 residues. V was clipped by 7 bases and J by 3 bases, with 12 bases between them. In germline, CDR1 is SQVTM, CDR2 ANQGSEA. The CDR3 is CSALKGEETQYF. The CDR3 DNA reads TGCAGCGCCCTAAAGGGTGAAGAGACCCAGTACTTC. The full variable domain, rest sourced from reference TRBV29-1 and TRBJ2-5, is SAVISQKPSRDICQRGTSLTIQCQVDSQVTMMFWYRQQPGQSLTLIATANQGSEATYESGFVIDKFPISRPNLTFSTLTVSNMSPEDSSIYLCSALKGEETQYFGPGTRLLVL.

This clonotype appeared a single time. This rearrangement joins TRBV5-1 to TRBJ1-1, with 7 bases that match TRBD1. V trimming: 0 bases; J trimming: 3 bases; junction bases outside the gene matches: 5. Per the germline V gene, CDR1 is SGHRS and CDR2 is YFSETQ. The CDR3 runs 15 residues. CDR3 sequence: CASSLEGTAYTEAFF. CDR3 coding DNA: TGCGCCAGCAGCTTGGAGGGGACAGCTTACACTGAAGCTTTCTTT.

This rearrangement joins TRBV6-1 to TRBJ2-1; tentatively, D is TRBD1 (6 bases). V gave up 7 bases and J gave up 0 bases, with 13 bases separating them. The germline CDR1 and CDR2 sequences are MNHNS and SASEGT. The CDR3 is 15 amino acids. The CDR3 coding sequence is TGTGCCAGCACTCTCGACAGGAGCTCCTACAATGAGCAGTTCTTC. Its translation is CASTLDRSSYNEQFF.

This clonotype was seen at least ten times. The chain couples TRBV2 to TRBJ2-7, with D uncertain. The V end was cut by 5 bases, the J end by 1 base, with 12 bases between. The CDR3 sequence is 14 residues long. The germline V gene has CDR1 SNHLY and CDR2 FYNNEI. The CDR3 DNA sequence: TGTGCCAGCAGTTATGGATTCACGTCCTACGAGCAGTACTTC. This encodes CASSYGFTSYEQYF.

In this sample, this clonotype turned up many times. The chain joins TRBV6-2 or TRBV6-3 to TRBJ2-7, with 7 bases fitting TRBD2. V shed 7 bases, J shed 5 bases, and the junction held 14 bases outside the gene matches. The CDR3 sequence is 15 residues long. Looked up from germline, CDR1 is MNHEY and CDR2 is SVGEGT. CDR3 sequence (DNA): TGTGCCAGCAATCGGGGCGGGAGTGTTTTCCACGAGCAGTACTTC. Amino acid sequence: CASNRGGSVFHEQYF.

This clonotype has just a few counts. The rearrangement uses TRBV6-5 and TRBJ1-2; D possibly corresponds to TRBD1 (5 bases). Germline values: CDR1 MNHEY, CDR2 SVGAGI. The length of the CDR3 is 14 residues. Trimming cost V 1 base and J 4 bases, with 10 bases left between them. The DNA for the CDR3 is TGTGCCAGCAGTTACTTGAGGCAGGGCTATGGCTACACCTTC. Protein product: CASSYLRQGYGYTF.